These 21 T cell receptor beta chains originate from one sample sequenced in a study of cytomegalovirus exposure and HLA in healthy donors. In the PCR, 60 Vbeta and 13 Jbeta primers were used. Clones were sequenced by immunoSEQ multiplex PCR, and TCRdb holds only the in-frame ones, with some missing. The sample contains around 70,000 clones, approximately 90% of which appear only once. Sequenced sample: PBMCs. Receptors originate from a woman aged 25 to 45 in good health and CMV-seronegative.

The chain uses TRBV19 and TRBJ2-2; D not resolved. Trimming removed 5 bases at V and 0 bases at J, with 16 bases between. The germline V gene has CDR1 LNHDA and CDR2 SQIVND (reference sequence). The length of the CDR3 is 17 residues. This CDR3 is CASSQPQVQTNTGELFF. For the CDR3, the DNA is TGTGCCAGTAGTCAGCCTCAGGTACAAACGAACACCGGGGAGCTGTTTTTT. Variable domain in full (rest from reference TRBV19 and TRBJ2-2): DGGITQSPKYLFRKEGQNVTLSCEQNLNHDAMYWYRQDPGQGLRLIYYSQIVNDFQKGDIAEGYSVSREKKESFPLTVTSAQKNPTAFYLCASSQPQVQTNTGELFFGEGSRLTVL.

This clone was detected once. V usage is TRBV7-2 and J usage is TRBJ2-7; D is possibly TRBD2 (5 bases). V dropped 5 bases and J dropped 2 bases, with 13 bases sitting between them. The CDR3 contains 14 residues. Looked up from germline, CDR1 is SGHTA and CDR2 is FQGNSA. CDR3 in DNA: TGTGCCAGCAGCGAGGGCCCCGGGGCCTACGAGCAGTACTTC. Its translation: CASSEGPGAYEQYF.

The V gene is TRBV6-4, the J gene TRBJ2-1, with 8 bases identical to TRBD2. The CDR3 runs 17 residues. Trimming at V came to 5 bases and at J to 1 base, leaving 10 bases not matched to a gene. Germline V gene sequence: CDR1 MRHNA, CDR2 SNTAGT. Here the CDR3 reads CASSRSVSGSSYNEQFF. CDR3 in DNA: TGTGCCAGCAGTCGATCCGTCAGCGGGAGTTCCTACAATGAGCAGTTCTTC.

V usage is TRBV5-1 and J usage is TRBJ2-2, with 12 bases that match TRBD2. The CDR3 has 15 amino acids. Germline CDR1 reads SGHRS; CDR2 reads YFSETQ. The junction had 2 bases not matched to a gene; V was cut back by 4 bases and J by 4 bases. The CDR3 sequence: CASSLTSGSTGELFF. The CDR3 region has the DNA TGCGCCAGCAGCCTGACTAGCGGGAGCACCGGGGAGCTGTTTTTT.

The rearrangement links TRBV6-5 to TRBJ2-5; maybe TRBD2 (6 bases). CDR1 and CDR2 (germline): MNHEY, SVGAGI. This CDR3 is built from 13 residues. Trimming cost V 6 bases and J 2 bases, with 10 bases left between them. The CDR3 nucleotides read TGTGCCAGCAGCGAACTAGCACAAGAGACCCAGTACTTC. Translating it yields CASSELAQETQYF.

This chain connects TRBV2 to TRBJ1-5, with 7 bases that match TRBD1. V shed 7 bases and J 5 bases; nucleotides not matched to a gene: 5. The germline V gene encodes CDR1 SNHLY and CDR2 FYNNEI. The CDR3 has 13 residues. The CDR3 here is CASKQGIDQPQHF. The DNA for the CDR3 is TGTGCCAGCAAACAGGGGATTGATCAGCCCCAGCATTTT. Full variable domain (rest looked up from reference TRBV2 and TRBJ1-5): EPEVTQTPSHQVTQMGQEVILRCVPISNHLYFYWYRQILGQKVEFLVSFYNNEISEKSEIFDDQFSVERPDGSNFTLKIRSTKLEDSAMYFCASKQGIDQPQHFGDGTRLSIL.

The V gene is TRBV5-1, the J gene TRBJ2-3, with TRBD1 matching over 7 bases. The V and J ends lost 4 bases and 2 bases, in that order; junction bases with no gene match: 4. The CDR3 consists of 14 residues. Germline loops: CDR1 SGHRS, CDR2 YFSETQ. The CDR3 DNA reads as TGCGCCAGCAGCGCCGACAGGGTCACAGATACGCAGTATTTT. This codes for CASSADRVTDTQYF. The full variable domain, completed using reference TRBV5-1 and TRBJ2-3, is KAGVTQTPRYLIKTRGQQVTLSCSPISGHRSVSWYQQTPGQGLQFLFEYFSETQRNKGNFPGRFSGRQFSNSRSEMNVSTLELGDSALYLCASSADRVTDTQYFGPGTRLTVL.

In DNA, the CDR3 is TGTGCCAGCAGCCGCCGGACAGGGATCACTGAAGCTTTCTTT. Its protein product is CASSRRTGITEAFF. The chain is built from TRBV27 and TRBJ1-1, with TRBD1 matching over 8 bases. The CDR3 is 14 amino acids. Unmatched junction bases numbered 7, after V lost 6 bases and J lost 4 bases. The germline V gene has CDR1 MNHEY and CDR2 SMNVEV (reference sequence).

J is TRBJ1-5 and V is TRBV6-5, with a tentative D call TRBD1 (6 bases). Germline CDR1 and CDR2: MNHEY and SVGAGI. The CDR3 extends over 14 amino acids. Between the trimmed V and J ends, which lost 8 bases and 0 bases, there was a span of 11 bases. The CDR3: CASSRTASNQPQHF. DNA for the CDR3: TGTGCCAGCTCGCGGACAGCTAGCAATCAGCCCCAGCATTTT.

This clone was seen a single time. The rearrangement joins TRBV6-6 to TRBJ1-2; D might be TRBD1 (6 bases). V was shortened by 6 bases and J by 8 bases, with 19 bases between the two germline ends. The germline V gene encodes CDR1 MNHNY and CDR2 SVGAGI (reference sequence). The CDR3 has 14 amino acids. The CDR3 is CASSSLQGSRGYTF. The DNA for the CDR3 is TGTGCCAGCAGCTCCTTACAGGGCTCTAGGGGCTACACCTTC.

This rearrangement joins TRBV6-5 to TRBJ2-2; TRBD2 agrees at 7 bases. Germline CDR1 MNHEY, CDR2 SVGAGI. This CDR3 contains 14 residues. V dropped 6 bases and J dropped 2; count of bases not matched to a gene: 3. CDR3: CASRLARNTGELFF. As DNA, the CDR3 is TGTGCCAGCAGACTAGCGCGAAACACCGGGGAGCTGTTTTTT.

This chain's CDR3 is CASSQGLAGGRAKNIQYF. DNA of the CDR3: TGTGCCAGCAGCCAGGGACTAGCGGGAGGGCGGGCCAAAAACATTCAGTACTTC. V gene TRBV13 combines with J gene TRBJ2-4; 16 bases match TRBD2. The length of the CDR3 is 18 residues. Looked up from germline, CDR1 is PRHDT and CDR2 is FYEKMQ (reference sequence). The V gene end was trimmed by 5 bases and the J gene end by 1 base; junction bases not matched to a gene: 5.

V gene TRBV7-2 combines with J gene TRBJ1-2, with D possibly matching TRBD1 (6 bases). Germline V CDR1 and CDR2: SGHTA, FQGNSA. The CDR3 runs 14 residues. V gave up 4 bases and J gave up 4 bases, with 13 bases separating them. CDR3 nucleotide sequence: TGTGCCAGCAGCTCGCTACAGGGTATCTATGGCTACACCTTC. Amino acid sequence: CASSSLQGIYGYTF.

This chain joins TRBV6-6 and TRBJ2-5; D gene uncertain. Judging by the DNA end, TRBJ2-7 fits better; the J call may be wrong. CDR1 and CDR2 (germline): MNHNY, SVGAGI (reference sequence). The CDR3 length is 14 residues. DNA of the CDR3: TGTGCCAGCAGAACCCTAGGTCAAACGTACGAGCAGTACTTC. Translating gives CASRTLGQTYEQYF.

Only a few counts were recorded for this clone. The chain employs TRBV6-5 and TRBJ2-2, with 7 positions matching TRBD2. Trimming cost V 6 bases and J 7 bases; bases outside gene matches: 11. Germline V CDR1 and CDR2: MNHEY, SVGAGI. The CDR3 extends over 15 amino acids. The CDR3 nucleotides read TGTGCCAGCAGCCGGGTGGGGGGAGGGAGCGGGGAGCTGTTTTTT. Encoded protein: CASSRVGGGSGELFF.

V gene TRBV11-3 combines with J gene TRBJ2-2, with 7 bases fitting TRBD2. This CDR3 is built from 18 residues. Germline lookup yields CDR1 SGHNT and CDR2 YENEEA. Trimming at V came to 1 base and at J to 3 bases, leaving 11 bases not matched to a gene. CDR3 amino acids: CASSLGGGLGLDTGELFF. The CDR3 DNA reads TGTGCCAGCAGCTTAGGGGGGGGACTCGGACTTGACACCGGGGAGCTGTTTTTT. The variable domain in full, with the rest retrieved from reference TRBV11-3 and TRBJ2-2, is EAGVVQSPRYKIIEKKQPVAFWCNPISGHNTLYWYLQNLGQGPELLIRYENEEAVDDSQLPKDRFSAERLKGVDSTLKIQPAELGDSAVYLCASSLGGGLGLDTGELFFGEGSRLTVL.

The CDR3 loop is CASSLGGGSGEQYF. CDR3 nucleotides: TGCGCCAGCAGCTTGGGAGGGGGCTCGGGCGAGCAGTACTTC. The J gene is TRBJ2-5, the V gene TRBV5-1; 7 nucleotides align to TRBD1. The DNA end is a closer match to TRBJ2-7, so the J assignment may be wrong. CDR3 size: 14 residues. CDR1 SGHRS and CDR2 YFSETQ come from the germline V gene.

This chain uses TRBV28 with TRBJ1-2, with 8 bases that match TRBD1. V trimming: 5 bases; J trimming: 7 bases; junction bases outside the gene matches: 0. CDR1 and CDR2 from the germline V gene are MDHEN and SYDVKM. The CDR3 sequence is 11 residues long. The CDR3 DNA sequence: TGTGCCAGCAGTGGACAGGGTGGCTACACCTTC. It specifies CASSGQGGYTF.

The chain has TRBV11-1 and TRBJ2-2; D gene uncertain. The CDR3 runs to 13 residues. The germline V gene has CDR1 SGHAT and CDR2 FQDESV (reference sequence). V dropped 1 base and J dropped 5 bases, with 5 bases sitting between them. The CDR3 here is CASSLEQTGELFF. In nucleotides, the CDR3 is TGTGCCAGCAGCTTAGAGCAAACCGGGGAGCTGTTTTTT. Filled out from reference TRBV11-1 and TRBJ2-2, the complete variable domain reads EAEVAQSPRYKITEKSQAVAFWCDPISGHATLYWYRQILGQGPELLVQFQDESVVDDSQLPKDRFSAERLKGVDSTLKIQPAELGDSAMYLCASSLEQTGELFFGEGSRLTVL.

The chain uses TRBV30 and TRBJ2-7; 10 nucleotides line up with TRBD1. CDR1 is GTSNPN, CDR2 SVGIG, per germline (reference sequence). The CDR3 has 14 amino acids. V shed 3 bases, J shed 7 bases, and the junction held 9 bases outside the gene matches. CDR3 bases: TGTGCCTGGAGGGACGGGACAGGGGTGGGGGAGCAGTACTTC. Protein: CAWRDGTGVGEQYF.

The chain combines TRBV7-8 with TRBJ2-5; possibly TRBD1 for D (6 bases). The end of the DNA is better explained by TRBJ2-7, so the J call may be wrong. The germline V gene has CDR1 SGHVS and CDR2 FQNEAQ. The CDR3 totals 14 residues. CDR3 in DNA: TGTGCCAGCAGCCGGTCGGACAGTCCCTACGAGCAGTACTTC. Translation gives CASSRSDSPYEQYF.